The source of this T cell receptor beta chain is a study of blood T cell repertoires in COVID-19 (TCRdb year 2020). In the study overall: Samples covering the acute and convalescent phases of COVID-19 were provided by collaborators in the United States, Italy and Spain. The prospective study material was composed of cDNA or gDNA derived from T cells, B-cell-depleted T cells, or PBMCs. Subjects who had been exposed to COVID-19, were actively infected with it, or had recovered from it provided the deeply sampled blood TCRbeta repertoires that made up the dataset. A freely available public database, intended as a resource for researchers studying the immune response to SARS-CoV-2, is where the repertoires were released. The samples were drawn from two sources: the first 160 participants of the ongoing ImmuneRACE study, and 950 to 1,500 subjects contributed by 6 global collaborators. The sample metadata nearly always contained a de-identified subject ID, COVID-19 status, age in years and sex. HLA class I and class II types, where available, came from metadata supplied by the sample provider rather than from assay-based typing. What the authors observed across the whole study: The quantity of clinical and demographic metadata differed by source and by participant and was supplied without curation.

Here V drops 5 bases and J drops 0 bases, and the junction holds 5 bases not matched to any gene. From cysteine to phenylalanine, the CDR3 is 16 amino acids long. Just CDR3 DNA is preserved here, 48 bases in frame from base 1. CDR1 and CDR2 (SEHNR, FQNEAQ) derive from the germline V gene (reference sequence). Each collaborating institution followed its own protocols to collect whole blood in K2EDTA tubes. Collaborator samples were shipped for TCRbeta analysis as frozen whole blood, isolated PBMCs, or DNA extracted from either sample type. Details on this clone: No antigen is known for it. Within one base of it there is no much larger clone, and no base qualities were kept.

The immunoSEQ Assay, a bias-controlled multiplex PCR, was used to amplify TCRbeta CDR3 regions from genomic DNA. On the study's bioinformatics: Within the assay, amplification of reference gene primers was used to estimate how many nucleated cells each sample contained. To quantify the absolute abundance of each unique TCRbeta CDR3 rearrangement, sequence reads were collapsed and filtered. For each sample, productive Simpson clonality was calculated by taking the square root of Simpson's diversity index across productive rearrangements. TCRdb's version of the immuneACCESS table is confined to in-frame rearrangements and falls short of the full clone set. An unresolved V gene accounts for under half of the shortfall where checked; the remainder is of unknown origin. The V and J calls and clone size were taken over from that table, and D and trimming were inferred from the DNA. Counted in this sample were about 44,000 clones; around 84% of them appeared once. The top ten clones comprise 35% to 50% of the sample.

Sequencing was carried out using peripheral blood. This receptor chain uses TRBV7-9 and TRBJ2-2; TRBD1 fits 8 bases in the junction. The clonotype was recovered from a human donor in a cohort sampled during active COVID-19. At the DNA level, the sequence is TGTGCCAGCAGCCCGTGGGACAGGTCGAACACCGGGGAGCTGTTTTTT. Translation gives CASSPWDRSNTGELFF.